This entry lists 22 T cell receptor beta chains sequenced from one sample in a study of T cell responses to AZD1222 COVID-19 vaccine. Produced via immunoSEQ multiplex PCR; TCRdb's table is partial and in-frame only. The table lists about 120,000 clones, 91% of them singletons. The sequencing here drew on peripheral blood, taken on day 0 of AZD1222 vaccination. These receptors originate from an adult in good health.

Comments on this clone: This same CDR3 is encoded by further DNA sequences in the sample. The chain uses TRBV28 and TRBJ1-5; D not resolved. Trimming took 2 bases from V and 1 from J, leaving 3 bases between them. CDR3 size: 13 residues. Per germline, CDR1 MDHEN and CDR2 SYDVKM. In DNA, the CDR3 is TGTGCCAGCAGTTTACCCAGCAATCAGCCCCAGCATTTT. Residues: CASSLPSNQPQHF.

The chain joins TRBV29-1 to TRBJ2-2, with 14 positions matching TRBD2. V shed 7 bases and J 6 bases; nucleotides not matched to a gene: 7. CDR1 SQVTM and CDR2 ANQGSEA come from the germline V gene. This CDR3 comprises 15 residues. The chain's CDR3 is CSAQTSGRASGELFF. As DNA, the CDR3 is TGCAGCGCCCAGACTAGCGGGAGGGCGTCCGGGGAGCTGTTTTTT.

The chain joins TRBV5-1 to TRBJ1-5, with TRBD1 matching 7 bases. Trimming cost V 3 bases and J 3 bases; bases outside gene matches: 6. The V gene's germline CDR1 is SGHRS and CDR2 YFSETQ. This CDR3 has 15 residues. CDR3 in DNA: TGCGCCAGCAGCTCCACAGGGACAGACAATCAGCCCCAGCATTTT. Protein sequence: CASSSTGTDNQPQHF.

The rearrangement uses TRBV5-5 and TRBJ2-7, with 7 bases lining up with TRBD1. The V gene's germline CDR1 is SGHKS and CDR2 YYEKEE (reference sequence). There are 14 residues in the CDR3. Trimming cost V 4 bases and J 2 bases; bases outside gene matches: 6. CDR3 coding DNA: TGTGCCAGCAGCGAACCGGGACAGACCTACGAGCAGTACTTC. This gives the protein CASSEPGQTYEQYF.

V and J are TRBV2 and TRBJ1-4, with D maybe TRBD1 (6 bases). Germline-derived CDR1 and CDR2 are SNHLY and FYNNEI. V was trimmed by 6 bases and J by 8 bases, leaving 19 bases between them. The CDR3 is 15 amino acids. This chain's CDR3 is CASSPGTFIGEKLFF. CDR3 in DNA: TGTGCCAGCAGCCCCGGGACATTTATAGGAGAAAAACTGTTTTTT.

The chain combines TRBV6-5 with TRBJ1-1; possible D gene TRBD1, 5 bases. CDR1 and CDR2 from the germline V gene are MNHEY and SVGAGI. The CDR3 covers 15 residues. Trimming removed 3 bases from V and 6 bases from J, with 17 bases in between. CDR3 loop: CASSYSGTGASEAFF. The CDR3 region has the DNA TGTGCCAGCAGTTATTCCGGGACCGGGGCGTCTGAAGCTTTCTTT.

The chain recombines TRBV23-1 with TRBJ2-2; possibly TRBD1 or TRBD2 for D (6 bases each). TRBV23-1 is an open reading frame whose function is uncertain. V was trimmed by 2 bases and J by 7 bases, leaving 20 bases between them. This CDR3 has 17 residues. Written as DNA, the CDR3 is TGCGCCAGCAGTCAAAGGGGGGACCCGACCGGGGACGGGGAGCTGTTTTTT. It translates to CASSQRGDPTGDGELFF.

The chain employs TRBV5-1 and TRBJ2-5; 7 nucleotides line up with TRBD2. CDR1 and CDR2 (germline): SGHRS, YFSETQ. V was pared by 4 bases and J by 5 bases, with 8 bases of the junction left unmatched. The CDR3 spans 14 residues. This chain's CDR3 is CASSGGGAEETQYF. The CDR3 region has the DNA TGCGCCAGCAGCGGGGGAGGGGCCGAGGAGACCCAGTACTTC.

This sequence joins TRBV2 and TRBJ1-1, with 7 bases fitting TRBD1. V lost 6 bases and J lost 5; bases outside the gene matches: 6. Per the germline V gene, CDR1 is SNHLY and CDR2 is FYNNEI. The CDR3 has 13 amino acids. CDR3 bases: TGTGCCAGCAGCGAGACGACAGGGACTGAAGCTTTCTTT. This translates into CASSETTGTEAFF.

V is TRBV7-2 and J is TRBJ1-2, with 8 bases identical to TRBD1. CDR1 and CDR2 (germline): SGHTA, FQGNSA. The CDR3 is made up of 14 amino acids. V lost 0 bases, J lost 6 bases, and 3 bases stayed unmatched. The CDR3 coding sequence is TGTGCCAGCAGCTTAGCGGACAGGGTTGATGGCTACACCTTC. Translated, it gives CASSLADRVDGYTF.

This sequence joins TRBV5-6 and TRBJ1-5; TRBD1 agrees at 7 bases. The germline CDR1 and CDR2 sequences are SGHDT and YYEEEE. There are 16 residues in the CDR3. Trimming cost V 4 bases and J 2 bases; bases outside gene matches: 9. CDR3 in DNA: TGTGCCAGCAGCCGTAGACTAACAGGGGGCAATCAGCCCCAGCATTTT. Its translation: CASSRRLTGGNQPQHF.

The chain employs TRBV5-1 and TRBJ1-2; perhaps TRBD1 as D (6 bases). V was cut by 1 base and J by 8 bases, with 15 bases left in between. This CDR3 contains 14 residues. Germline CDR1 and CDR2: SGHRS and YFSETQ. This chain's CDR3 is CASSLPLGGRGYTF. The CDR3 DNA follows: TGCGCCAGCAGCTTGCCCCTAGGGGGTCGGGGCTACACCTTC.

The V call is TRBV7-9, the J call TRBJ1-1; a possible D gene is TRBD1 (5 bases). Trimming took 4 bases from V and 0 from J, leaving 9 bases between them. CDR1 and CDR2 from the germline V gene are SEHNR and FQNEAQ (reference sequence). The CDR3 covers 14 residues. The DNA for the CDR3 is TGTGCCAGCAGCTCGACAGATATGAACACTGAAGCTTTCTTT. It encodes CASSSTDMNTEAFF.

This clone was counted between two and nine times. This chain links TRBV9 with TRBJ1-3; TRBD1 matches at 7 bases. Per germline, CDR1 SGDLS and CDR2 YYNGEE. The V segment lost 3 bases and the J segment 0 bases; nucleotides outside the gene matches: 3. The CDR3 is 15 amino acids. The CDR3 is CASSATGASGNTIYF. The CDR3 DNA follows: TGTGCCAGCAGCGCCACAGGGGCCTCTGGAAACACCATATATTTT.

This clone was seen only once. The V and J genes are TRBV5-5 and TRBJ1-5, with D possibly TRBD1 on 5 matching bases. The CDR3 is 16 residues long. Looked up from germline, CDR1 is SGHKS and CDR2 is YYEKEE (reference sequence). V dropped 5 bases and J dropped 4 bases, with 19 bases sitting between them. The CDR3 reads CASRGELTAPNQPQHF. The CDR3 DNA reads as TGTGCCAGCAGGGGCGAATTGACAGCCCCAAATCAGCCCCAGCATTTT.

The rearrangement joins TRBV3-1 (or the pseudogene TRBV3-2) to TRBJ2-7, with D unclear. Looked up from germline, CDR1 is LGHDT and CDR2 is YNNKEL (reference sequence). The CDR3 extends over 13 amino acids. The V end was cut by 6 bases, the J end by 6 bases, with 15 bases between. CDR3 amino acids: CASRPTPLGEQYF. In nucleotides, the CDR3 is TGTGCCAGCAGGCCGACACCCCTGGGCGAGCAGTACTTC.

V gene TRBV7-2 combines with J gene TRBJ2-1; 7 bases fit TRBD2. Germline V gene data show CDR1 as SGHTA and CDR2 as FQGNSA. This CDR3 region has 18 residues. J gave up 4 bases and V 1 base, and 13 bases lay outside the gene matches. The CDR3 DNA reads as TGTGCCAGCAGCTTAGGTGGGACGGGAGGCGGGGTTTACAATGAGCAGTTCTTC. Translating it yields CASSLGGTGGGVYNEQFF.

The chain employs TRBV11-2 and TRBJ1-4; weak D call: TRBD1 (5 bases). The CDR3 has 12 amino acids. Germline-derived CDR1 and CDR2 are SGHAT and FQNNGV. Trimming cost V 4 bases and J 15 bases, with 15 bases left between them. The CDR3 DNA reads TGTGCCAGCAGCTCAACCCGGGACCGGGTGTTTTTT. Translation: CASSSTRDRVFF. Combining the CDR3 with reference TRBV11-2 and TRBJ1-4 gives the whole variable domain EAGVAQSPRYKIIEKRQSVAFWCNPISGHATLYWYQQILGQGPKLLIQFQNNGVVDDSQLPKDRFSAERLKGVDSTLKIQPAKLEDSAVYLCASSSTRDRVFFGSGTQLSVL.

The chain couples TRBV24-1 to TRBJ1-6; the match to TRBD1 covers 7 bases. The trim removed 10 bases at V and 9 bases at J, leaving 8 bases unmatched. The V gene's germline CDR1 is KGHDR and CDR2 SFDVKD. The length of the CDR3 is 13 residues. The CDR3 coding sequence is TGTGCCACGCAGGGGGATGGGCTTTCACCCCTCCACTTT. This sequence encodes CATQGDGLSPLHF.

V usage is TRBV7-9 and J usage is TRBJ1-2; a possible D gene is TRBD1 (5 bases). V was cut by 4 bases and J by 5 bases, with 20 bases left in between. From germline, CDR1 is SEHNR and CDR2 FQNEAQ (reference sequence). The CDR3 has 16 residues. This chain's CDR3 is CASSSTDTTEKYGYTF. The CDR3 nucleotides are TGTGCCAGCAGCTCGACAGACACCACGGAAAAGTATGGCTACACCTTC.

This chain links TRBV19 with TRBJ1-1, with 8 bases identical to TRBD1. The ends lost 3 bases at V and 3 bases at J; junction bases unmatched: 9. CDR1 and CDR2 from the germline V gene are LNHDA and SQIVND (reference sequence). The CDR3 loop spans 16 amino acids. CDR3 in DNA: TGTGCCAGTAGTATTGGACAGGGCAGAAGGGACACTGAAGCTTTCTTT. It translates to CASSIGQGRRDTEAFF.

This chain's CDR3 is CASSLSWGGNDEQFF. DNA of the CDR3: TGTGCCAGCAGTTTATCTTGGGGAGGGAACGATGAGCAGTTCTTC. The genes are TRBV27 and TRBJ2-1, with 7 bases that match TRBD2. With V trimmed by 0 bases and J by 8 bases, 7 bases remained unmatched. CDR3 length: 15 amino acids. Germline CDR1 reads MNHEY; CDR2 reads SMNVEV (reference sequence).